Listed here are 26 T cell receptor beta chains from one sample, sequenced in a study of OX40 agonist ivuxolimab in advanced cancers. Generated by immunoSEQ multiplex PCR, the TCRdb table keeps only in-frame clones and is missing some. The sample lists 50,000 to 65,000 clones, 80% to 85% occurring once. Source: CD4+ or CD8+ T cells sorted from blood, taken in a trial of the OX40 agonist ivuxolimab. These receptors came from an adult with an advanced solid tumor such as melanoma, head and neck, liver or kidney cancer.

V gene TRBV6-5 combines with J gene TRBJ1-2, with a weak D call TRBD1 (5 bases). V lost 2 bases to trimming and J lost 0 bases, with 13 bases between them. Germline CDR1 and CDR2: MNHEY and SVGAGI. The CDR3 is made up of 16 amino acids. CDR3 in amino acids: CASSYQGVGANYGYTF. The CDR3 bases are TGTGCCAGCAGTTACCAAGGGGTTGGGGCTAACTATGGCTACACCTTC.

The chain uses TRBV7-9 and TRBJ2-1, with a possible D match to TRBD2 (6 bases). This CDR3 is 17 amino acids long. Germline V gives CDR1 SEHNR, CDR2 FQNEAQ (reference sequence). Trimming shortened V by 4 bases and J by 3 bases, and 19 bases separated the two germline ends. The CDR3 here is CASSYHPTGVFYNEQFF. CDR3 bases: TGTGCCAGCAGCTACCACCCCACGGGGGTTTTCTACAATGAGCAGTTCTTC.

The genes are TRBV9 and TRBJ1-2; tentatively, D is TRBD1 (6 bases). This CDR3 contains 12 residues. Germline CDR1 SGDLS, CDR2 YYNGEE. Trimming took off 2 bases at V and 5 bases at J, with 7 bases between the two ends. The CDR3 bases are TGTGCCAGCAGCGTGACAGGTTATGGCTACACCTTC. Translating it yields CASSVTGYGYTF. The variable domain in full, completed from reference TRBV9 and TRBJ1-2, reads DSGVTQTPKHLITATGQRVTLRCSPRSGDLSVYWYQQSLDQGLQFLIQYYNGEERAKGNILERFSAQQFPDLHSELNLSSLELGDSALYFCASSVTGYGYTFGSGTRLTVV.

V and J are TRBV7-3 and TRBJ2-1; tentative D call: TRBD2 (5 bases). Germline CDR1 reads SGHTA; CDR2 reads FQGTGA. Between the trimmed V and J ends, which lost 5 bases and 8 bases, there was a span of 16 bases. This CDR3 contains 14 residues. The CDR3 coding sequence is TGTGCCAGCAGCGCACACACTAGTGCTGATGAGCAGTTCTTC. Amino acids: CASSAHTSADEQFF.

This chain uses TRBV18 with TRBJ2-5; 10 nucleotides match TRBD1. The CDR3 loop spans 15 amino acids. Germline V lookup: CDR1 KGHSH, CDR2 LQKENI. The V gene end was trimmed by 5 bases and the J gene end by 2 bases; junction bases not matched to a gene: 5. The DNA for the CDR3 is TGTGCCAGCTCATCGCTGGACAGGGGGCAAGAGACCCAGTACTTC. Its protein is CASSSLDRGQETQYF. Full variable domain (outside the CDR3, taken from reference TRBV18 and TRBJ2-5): NAGVMQNPRHLVRRRGQEARLRCSPMKGHSHVYWYRQLPEEGLKFMVYLQKENIIDESGMPKERFSAEFPKEGPSILRIQQVVRGDSAAYFCASSSLDRGQETQYFGPGTRLLVL.

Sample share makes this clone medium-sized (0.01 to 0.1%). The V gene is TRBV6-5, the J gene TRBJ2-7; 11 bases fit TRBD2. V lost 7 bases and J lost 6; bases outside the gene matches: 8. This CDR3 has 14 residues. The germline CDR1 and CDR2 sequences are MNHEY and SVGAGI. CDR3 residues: CASTLLAGDSEQYF. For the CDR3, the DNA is TGTGCCAGCACCCTACTAGCGGGAGATAGCGAGCAGTACTTC.

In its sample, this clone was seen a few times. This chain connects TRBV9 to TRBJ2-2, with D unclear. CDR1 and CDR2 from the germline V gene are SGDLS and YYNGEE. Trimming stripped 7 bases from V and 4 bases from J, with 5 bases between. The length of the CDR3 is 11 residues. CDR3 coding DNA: TGTGCCAGCGGTATCACCGGGGAGCTGTTTTTT. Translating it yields CASGITGELFF.

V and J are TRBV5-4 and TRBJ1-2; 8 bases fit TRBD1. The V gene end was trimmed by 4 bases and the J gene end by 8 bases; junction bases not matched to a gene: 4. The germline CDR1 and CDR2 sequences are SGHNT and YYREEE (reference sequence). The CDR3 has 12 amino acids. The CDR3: CASSQDRVGYTF. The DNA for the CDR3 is TGTGCCAGCAGCCAGGACAGGGTCGGCTACACCTTC. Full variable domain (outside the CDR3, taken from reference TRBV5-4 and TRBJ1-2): ETGVTQSPTHLIKTRGQQVTLRCSSQSGHNTVSWYQQALGQGPQFIFQYYREEENGRGNFPPRFSGLQFPNYSSELNVNALELDDSALYLCASSQDRVGYTFGSGTRLTVV.

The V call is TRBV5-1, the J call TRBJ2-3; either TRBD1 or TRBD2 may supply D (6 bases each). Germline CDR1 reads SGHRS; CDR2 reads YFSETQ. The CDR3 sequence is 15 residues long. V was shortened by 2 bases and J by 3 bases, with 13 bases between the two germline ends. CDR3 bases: TGCGCCAGCAGCTTACAGGGACTTGAAACAGATACGCAGTATTTT. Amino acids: CASSLQGLETDTQYF.

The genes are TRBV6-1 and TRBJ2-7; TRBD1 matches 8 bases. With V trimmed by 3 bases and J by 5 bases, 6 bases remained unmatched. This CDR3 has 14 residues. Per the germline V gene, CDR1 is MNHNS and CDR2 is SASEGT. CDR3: CASSEARGRNEQYF. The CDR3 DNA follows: TGTGCCAGCAGTGAGGCCAGGGGGCGAAACGAGCAGTACTTC.

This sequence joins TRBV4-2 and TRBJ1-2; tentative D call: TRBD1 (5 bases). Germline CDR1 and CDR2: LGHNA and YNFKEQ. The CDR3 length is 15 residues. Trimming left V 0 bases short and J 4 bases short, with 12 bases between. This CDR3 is CASSQDPTRGYGYTF. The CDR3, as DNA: TGTGCCAGCAGCCAAGATCCCACGAGGGGCTATGGCTACACCTTC.

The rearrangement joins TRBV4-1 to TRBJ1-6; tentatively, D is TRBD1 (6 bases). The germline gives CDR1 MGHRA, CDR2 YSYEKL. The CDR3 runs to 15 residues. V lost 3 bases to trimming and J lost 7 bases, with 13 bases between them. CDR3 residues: CASSQKTGRNSPLHF. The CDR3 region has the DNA TGCGCCAGCAGCCAGAAGACAGGTAGGAATTCACCCCTCCACTTT.

The CDR3 region is CASSVSGSGYGYTF. The CDR3 DNA reads as TGTGCCAGCAGTGTCTCGGGCTCGGGCTATGGCTACACCTTC. The rearrangement joins TRBV6-5 to TRBJ1-2; no reliable D call. Germline lookup yields CDR1 MNHEY and CDR2 SVGAGI. Trimming took off 5 bases at V and 4 bases at J, with 14 bases between the two ends. This CDR3 region has 14 residues.

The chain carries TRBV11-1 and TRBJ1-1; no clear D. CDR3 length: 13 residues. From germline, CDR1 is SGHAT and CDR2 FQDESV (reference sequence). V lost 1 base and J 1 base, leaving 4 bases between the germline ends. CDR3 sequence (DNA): TGTGCCAGCAGCTTAGAGGAGAACACTGAAGCTTTCTTT. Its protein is CASSLEENTEAFF.

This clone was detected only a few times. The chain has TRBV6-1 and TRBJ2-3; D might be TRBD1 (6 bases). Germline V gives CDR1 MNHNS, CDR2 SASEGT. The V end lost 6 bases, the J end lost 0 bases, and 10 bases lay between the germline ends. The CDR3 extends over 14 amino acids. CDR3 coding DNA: TGTGCCAGCAGGGACAGAGTTAGCACAGATACGCAGTATTTT. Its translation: CASRDRVSTDTQYF.

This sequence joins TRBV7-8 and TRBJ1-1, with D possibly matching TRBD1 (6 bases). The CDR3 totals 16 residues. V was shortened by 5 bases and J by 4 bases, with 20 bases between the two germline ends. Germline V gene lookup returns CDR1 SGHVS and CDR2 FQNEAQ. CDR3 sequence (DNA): TGTGCCAGCAGCACCAGCCCCGGGACAAGGGGCACTGAAGCTTTCTTT. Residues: CASSTSPGTRGTEAFF.

In nucleotides, the CDR3 is TGTGCCAGCTCACCACGGGGGGGTGATAATGAGCAGTTCTTC. It specifies CASSPRGGDNEQFF. The rearrangement links TRBV18 to TRBJ2-1, with TRBD2 matching over 7 bases. Germline V gives CDR1 KGHSH, CDR2 LQKENI. Trimming removed 1 base from V and 7 bases from J; junction bases left unmatched: 4. The CDR3 spans 14 residues.

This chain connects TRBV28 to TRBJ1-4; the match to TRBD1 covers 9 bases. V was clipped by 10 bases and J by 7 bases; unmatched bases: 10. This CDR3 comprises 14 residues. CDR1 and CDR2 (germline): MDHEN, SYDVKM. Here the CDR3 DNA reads TGTGCCACCCAGGGGGGACAGGGTGGTGAAAAACTGTTTTTT. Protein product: CATQGGQGGEKLFF.

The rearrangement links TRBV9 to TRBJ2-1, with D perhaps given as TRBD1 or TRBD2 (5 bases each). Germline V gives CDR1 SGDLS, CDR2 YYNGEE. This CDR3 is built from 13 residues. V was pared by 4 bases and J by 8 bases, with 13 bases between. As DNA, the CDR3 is TGTGCCAGCAGCAGGGGACGGACGGATGAGCAGTTCTTC. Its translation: CASSRGRTDEQFF.

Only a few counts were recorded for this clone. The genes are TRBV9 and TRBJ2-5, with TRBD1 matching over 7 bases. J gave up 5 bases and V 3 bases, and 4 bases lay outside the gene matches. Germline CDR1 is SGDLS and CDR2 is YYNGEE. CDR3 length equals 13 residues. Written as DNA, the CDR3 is TGTGCCAGCAGCGGACAGGGTTTCGAGACCCAGTACTTC. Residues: CASSGQGFETQYF.

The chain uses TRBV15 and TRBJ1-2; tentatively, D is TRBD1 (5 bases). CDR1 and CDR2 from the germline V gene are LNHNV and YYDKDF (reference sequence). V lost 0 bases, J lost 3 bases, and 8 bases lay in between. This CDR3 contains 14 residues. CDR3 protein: CATSRDQGYYGYTF. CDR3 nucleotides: TGTGCCACCAGCAGAGATCAGGGATACTATGGCTACACCTTC.

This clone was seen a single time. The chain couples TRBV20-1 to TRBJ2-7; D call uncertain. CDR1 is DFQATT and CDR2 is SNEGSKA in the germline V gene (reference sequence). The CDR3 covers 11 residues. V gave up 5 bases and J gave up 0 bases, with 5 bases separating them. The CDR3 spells CSAGYSYEQYF. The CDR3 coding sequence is TGCAGTGCTGGGTACTCCTACGAGCAGTACTTC.

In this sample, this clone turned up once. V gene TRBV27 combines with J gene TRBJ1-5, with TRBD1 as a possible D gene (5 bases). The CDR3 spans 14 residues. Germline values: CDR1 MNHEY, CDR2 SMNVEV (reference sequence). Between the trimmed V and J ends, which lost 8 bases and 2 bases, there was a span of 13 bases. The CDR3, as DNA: TGTGCCAGCCAGGACATCTCTGGCAATCAGCCCCAGCATTTT. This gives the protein CASQDISGNQPQHF.

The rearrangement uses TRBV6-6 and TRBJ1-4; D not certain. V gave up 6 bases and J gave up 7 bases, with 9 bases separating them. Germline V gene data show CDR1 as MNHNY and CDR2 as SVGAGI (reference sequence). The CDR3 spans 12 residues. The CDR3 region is CASSHATEKLFF. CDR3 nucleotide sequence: TGTGCCAGCAGCCATGCAACTGAAAAACTGTTTTTT.

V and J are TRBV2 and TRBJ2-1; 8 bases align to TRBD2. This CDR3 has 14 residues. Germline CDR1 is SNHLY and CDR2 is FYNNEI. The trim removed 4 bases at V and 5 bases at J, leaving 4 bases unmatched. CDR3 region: CASSGTSGNNEQFF. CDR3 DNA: TGTGCCAGCAGTGGCACTAGCGGCAACAATGAGCAGTTCTTC.

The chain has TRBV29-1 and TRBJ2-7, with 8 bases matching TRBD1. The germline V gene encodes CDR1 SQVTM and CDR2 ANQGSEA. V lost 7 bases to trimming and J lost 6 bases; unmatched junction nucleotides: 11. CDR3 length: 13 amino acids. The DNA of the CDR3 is TGCAGCGCAAAGGAGACAGGGGTCTCCGAGCAGTACTTC. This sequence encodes CSAKETGVSEQYF.